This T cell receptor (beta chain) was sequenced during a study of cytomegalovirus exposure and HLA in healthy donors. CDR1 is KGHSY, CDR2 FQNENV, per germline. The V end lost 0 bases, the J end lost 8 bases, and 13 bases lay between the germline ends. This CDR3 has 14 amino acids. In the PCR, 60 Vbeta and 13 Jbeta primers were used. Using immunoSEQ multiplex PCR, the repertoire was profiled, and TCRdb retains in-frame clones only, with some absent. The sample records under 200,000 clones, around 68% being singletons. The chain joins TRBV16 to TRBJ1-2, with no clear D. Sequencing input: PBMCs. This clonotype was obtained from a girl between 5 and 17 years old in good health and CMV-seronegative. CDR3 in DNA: TGTGCCAGCAGCCAATCGCCAAAGACCGGGGGCTACACCTTC. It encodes CASSQSPKTGGYTF.